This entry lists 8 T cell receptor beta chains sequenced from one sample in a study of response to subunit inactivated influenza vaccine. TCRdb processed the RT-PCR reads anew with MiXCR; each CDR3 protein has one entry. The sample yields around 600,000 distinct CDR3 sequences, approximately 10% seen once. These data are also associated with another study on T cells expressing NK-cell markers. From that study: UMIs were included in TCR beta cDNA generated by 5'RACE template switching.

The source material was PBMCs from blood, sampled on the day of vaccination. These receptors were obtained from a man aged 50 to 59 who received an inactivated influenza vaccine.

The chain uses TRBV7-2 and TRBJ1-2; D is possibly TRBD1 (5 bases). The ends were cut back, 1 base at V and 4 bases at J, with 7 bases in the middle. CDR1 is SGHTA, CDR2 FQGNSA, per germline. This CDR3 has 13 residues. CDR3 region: CASSLGQSYGYTF. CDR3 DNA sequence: TGTGCCAGCAGCTTAGGACAGTCCTATGGCTACACCTTC. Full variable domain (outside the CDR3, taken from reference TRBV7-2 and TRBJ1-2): GAGVSQSPSNKVTEKGKDVELRCDPISGHTALYWYRQSLGQGLEFLIYFQGNSAPDKSGLPSDRFSAERTGGSVSTLTIQRTQQEDSAVYLCASSLGQSYGYTFGSGTRLTVV.

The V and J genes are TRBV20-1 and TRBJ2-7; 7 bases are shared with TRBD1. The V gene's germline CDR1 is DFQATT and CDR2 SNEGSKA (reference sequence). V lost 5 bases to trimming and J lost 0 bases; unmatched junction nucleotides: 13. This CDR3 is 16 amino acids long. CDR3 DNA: TGCAGTGCTCCCAACCATGACAGGGTATACTCCTACGAGCAGTACTTC. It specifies CSAPNHDRVYSYEQYF.

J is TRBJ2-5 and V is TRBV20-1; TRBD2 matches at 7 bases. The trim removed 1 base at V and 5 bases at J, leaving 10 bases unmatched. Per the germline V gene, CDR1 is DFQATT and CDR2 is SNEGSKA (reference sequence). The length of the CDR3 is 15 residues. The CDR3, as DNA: TGCAGTGCTAGAGTGGGAGGGCTGCTTGACGAGACCCAGTACTTC. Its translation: CSARVGGLLDETQYF.

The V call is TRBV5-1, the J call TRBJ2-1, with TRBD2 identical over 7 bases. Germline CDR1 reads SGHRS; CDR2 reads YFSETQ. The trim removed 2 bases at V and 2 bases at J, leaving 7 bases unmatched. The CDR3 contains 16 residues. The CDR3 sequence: CASSFLTSSTYNEQFF. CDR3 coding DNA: TGCGCCAGCAGCTTCTTGACTAGCTCGACCTACAATGAGCAGTTCTTC.

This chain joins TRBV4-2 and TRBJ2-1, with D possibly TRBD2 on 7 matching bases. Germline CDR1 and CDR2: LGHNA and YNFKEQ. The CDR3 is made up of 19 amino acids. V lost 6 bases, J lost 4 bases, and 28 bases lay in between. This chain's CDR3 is CASRPHPGGEVAQYNEQFF. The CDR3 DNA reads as TGTGCCAGCAGGCCACACCCGGGGGGCGAGGTGGCACAATACAATGAGCAGTTCTTC.

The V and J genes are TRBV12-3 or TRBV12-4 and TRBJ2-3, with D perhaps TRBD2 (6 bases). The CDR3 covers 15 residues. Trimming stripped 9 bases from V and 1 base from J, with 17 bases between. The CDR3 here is CASRRWRDRTDTQYF. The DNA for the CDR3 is TGTGCCAGTAGACGGTGGAGGGACCGCACAGATACGCAGTATTTT.

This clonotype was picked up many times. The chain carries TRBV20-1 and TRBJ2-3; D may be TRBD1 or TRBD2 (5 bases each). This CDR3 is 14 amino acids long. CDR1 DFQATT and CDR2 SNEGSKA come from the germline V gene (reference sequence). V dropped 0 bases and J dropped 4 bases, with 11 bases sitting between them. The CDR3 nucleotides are TGCAGTGCTAGAGATAGAGGGGTAGCAGATACGCAGTATTTT. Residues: CSARDRGVADTQYF.

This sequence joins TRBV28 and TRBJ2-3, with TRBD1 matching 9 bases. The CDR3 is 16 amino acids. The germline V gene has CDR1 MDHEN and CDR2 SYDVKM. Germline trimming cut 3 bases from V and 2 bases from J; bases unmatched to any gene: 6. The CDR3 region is CASSFGWDRDTDTQYF. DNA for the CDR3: TGTGCCAGCAGTTTCGGGTGGGACAGGGACACAGATACGCAGTATTTT.